This T cell receptor beta chain was obtained from a study of blood T cell repertoires in COVID-19. About the research overall: PBMCs, B-cell-depleted T cells, or T cells were the source of the cDNA or gDNA that made up the material.

Researchers sorted participants into cohorts using their self-reported clinical history. Before being deemed recovered, Cohort 3 donors had two negative PCRs, clearance, or symptom resolution. Original processing notes: Estimated nucleated cell counts came from reference gene primer amplification. Sequenced by immunoSEQ multiplex PCR; TCRdb stores in-frame clones only, minus some. The D gene and trimming were derived from the DNA, and the V and J assignments and clone size from that table. The table shows 250,000 to 300,000 clones, with roughly nine tenths occurring only once. This CDR3 spans 15 amino acids. From germline, CDR1 is MNHEY and CDR2 SVGAGI. V lost 5 bases and J lost 5, with 18 bases in between.

The clonotype originates from a woman aged 55-69 years who had recovered from COVID-19. The sample was PBMCs or T cells enriched from blood (not recorded which). This chain joins TRBV6-5 and TRBJ1-1; unclear D gene. The CDR3: CASSSGPFPGTEAFF. CDR3 nucleotides: TGTGCCAGCAGTAGCGGTCCGTTCCCAGGTACTGAAGCTTTCTTT.